This record concerns one T cell receptor (beta chain) sequence. This entry belongs to a study of PD-1 blockade in classical Hodgkin lymphoma. Time point meaning: cycle 4 day 1 (C4D1), after less than seven weeks of nivolumab. Every one of the patients relapsed after autologous stem cell transplantation (brentuximab vedotin exposure was variable). Researchers report purifying CD4+ T cells from thawed PBMCs by magnetic negative selection. Data came from immunoSEQ multiplex PCR; TCRdb stores just in-frame clones and leaves some out. This table holds 20,000 to 25,000 clones, 65% to 90% found once. The clonotype was recovered from a human donor with classical Hodgkin lymphoma. The material sequenced was CD4+ T cells from blood, taken before the fourth cycle of nivolumab.

CDR3 protein: CASSGGSGPYTQYF. The CDR3 DNA is TGTGCCAGTAGTGGGGGTTCGGGGCCCTACACCCAGTACTTC. The chain links TRBV19 to TRBJ2-5; the D gene could be TRBD1 or TRBD2 (5 bases each). Germline lookup yields CDR1 LNHDA and CDR2 SQIVND (reference sequence). This CDR3 is built from 14 residues. V was cut by 5 bases and J by 8 bases, with 18 bases left in between.